A single sample gave rise to the 20 T cell receptor beta chains below, sequenced in a study of control samples from healthy donors and cancer patients. The table came from immunoSEQ multiplex PCR; TCRdb's copy has only in-frame clones and leaves some out. The sample consists of 130,000 or so clones, approximately 90% of them appearing once. The sequencing input was blood. Receptors were obtained from a man in his fifties or sixties in good health.

The gene calls are TRBV7-9 and TRBJ2-4; D gene uncertain. The CDR3 is 16 residues long. Germline V CDR1 and CDR2: SEHNR, FQNEAQ (reference sequence). Trimming stripped 1 base from V and 1 base from J, with 11 bases between. The CDR3 reads CASSLDLGAAKNIQYF. DNA of the CDR3: TGTGCCAGCAGCTTAGACCTCGGTGCGGCCAAAAACATTCAGTACTTC.

The J gene is TRBJ1-1, the V gene TRBV7-2, with D unresolved. The CDR3 consists of 13 residues. Looked up from germline, CDR1 is SGHTA and CDR2 is FQGNSA. Between the trimmed V and J ends, which lost 4 bases and 1 base, there was a span of 7 bases. The CDR3 DNA is TGTGCCAGCAGCTCCTGGGGGAACACTGAAGCTTTCTTT. It is translated as CASSSWGNTEAFF.

This clone was observed once. The rearrangement links TRBV9 to TRBJ1-1; no clear D gene. The CDR3 covers 13 residues. Germline lookup yields CDR1 SGDLS and CDR2 YYNGEE. V shed 0 bases and J shed 5 bases, with 8 bases lying between them. In DNA, the CDR3 is TGTGCCAGCAGCGTAGGGTGGATGACTGAAGCTTTCTTT. Encoded protein: CASSVGWMTEAFF.

The chain joins TRBV7-9 to TRBJ2-5; D tentatively reads TRBD1 or TRBD2 (6 bases each). The CDR3 length is 15 residues. Germline CDR1 and CDR2: SEHNR and FQNEAQ (reference sequence). Trimming removed 5 bases at V and 4 bases at J, with 17 bases between. CDR3 nucleotides: TGTGCCAGCAGCCCGACGGGGGCGCCCGCAGAGACCCAGTACTTC. Its translation is CASSPTGAPAETQYF.

The rearrangement links TRBV6-5 to TRBJ2-7; TRBD2 is a possible D gene (6 bases). Deletions cut 4 bases from V and 0 bases from J, with 10 bases between. The germline gives CDR1 MNHEY, CDR2 SVGAGI. The CDR3 length is 14 residues. The CDR3, as DNA: TGTGCCAGCAGTTCGGGACTGAACTCCTACGAGCAGTACTTC. Translated: CASSSGLNSYEQYF.

This clone appeared a few times. The chain couples TRBV7-9 to TRBJ1-6, with no clear D. The CDR3 contains 14 residues. Germline loops: CDR1 SEHNR, CDR2 FQNEAQ (reference sequence). V lost 2 bases and J 8 bases, leaving 10 bases between the germline ends. The CDR3, as DNA: TGTGCCAGCAGCTTACGGACGAACTATTCACCCCTCCACTTT. Translation: CASSLRTNYSPLHF.

This clone has only a few counts. The J gene is TRBJ1-6, the V gene TRBV2; 7 bases are a match to TRBD1. Germline CDR1 is SNHLY and CDR2 is FYNNEI. J gave up 7 bases and V 9 bases, and 9 bases lay outside the gene matches. CDR3 size: 14 residues. CDR3 nucleotide sequence: TGTGCCAGATCCAGACAGGGTGAGAATTCACCCCTCCACTTT. Translating it yields CARSRQGENSPLHF.

This sequence joins TRBV6-5 and TRBJ2-7, with 8 positions matching TRBD1. This CDR3 is built from 12 residues. CDR1 is MNHEY and CDR2 is SVGAGI in the germline V gene. V dropped 6 bases and J dropped 4; count of bases not matched to a gene: 2. The CDR3 bases are TGTGCCAGCAGGCGGACAGGGTACGAGCAGTACTTC. It yields the protein CASRRTGYEQYF.

The chain combines TRBV12-3 or TRBV12-4 with TRBJ2-5; the D gene is possibly TRBD2 (5 bases). The CDR3 sequence is 13 residues long. Trimming removed 6 bases from V and 0 bases from J, with 8 bases in between. CDR3 sequence (DNA): TGTGCCAGCAGGTCGGGGAACCAAGAGACCCAGTACTTC. This encodes CASRSGNQETQYF.

Only a few counts were recorded for this clone. The gene calls are TRBV19 and TRBJ2-1; perhaps TRBD1 as D (6 bases). Germline V gene sequence: CDR1 LNHDA, CDR2 SQIVND (reference sequence). This CDR3 is built from 15 residues. Trimming shortened V by 3 bases and J by 0 bases, and 9 bases separated the two germline ends. The CDR3 DNA reads as TGTGCCAGTAGTATGGACAGCGGCTCCTACAATGAGCAGTTCTTC. Translating it yields CASSMDSGSYNEQFF.

V and J are TRBV2 and TRBJ2-1; D gene ambiguous. The CDR3 covers 11 residues. Trimming shortened V by 5 bases and J by 6 bases, and 5 bases separated the two germline ends. The germline V gene encodes CDR1 SNHLY and CDR2 FYNNEI. CDR3 DNA: TGTGCCAGCAGTCCCTTCAATGAGCAGTTCTTC. This translates into CASSPFNEQFF.

In the case of this clone: A read error is likely, as this CDR3 ends without the conserved phenylalanine or tryptophan. Because the CDR3's place on the DNA is in doubt, the DNA is left out and the CDR3 is given as listed by TCRdb. This rearrangement joins TRBV21-1 to TRBJ2-3; whether TRBD2, the table's D call, matches the DNA was not checked. TRBV21-1 is designated a pseudogene. The CDR3 spans 8 amino acids, including both terminal residues. The CDR3 protein is CASSKRSL.

A few counts support this clone. The chain links TRBV30 to TRBJ2-7; perhaps TRBD2 as D (6 bases). Germline CDR1 reads GTSNPN; CDR2 reads SVGIG (reference sequence). Trimming pared 3 bases from V and 6 bases from J, leaving 15 bases between. The CDR3 consists of 13 residues. CDR3 sequence (DNA): TGTGCCTGGAGCTACCACGGCGGGGCCGAGCAGTACTTC. Translated, it gives CAWSYHGGAEQYF.

This clone was recorded only once. CDR3 coding DNA: TGTGCCAGCTCACCAACGGGACAAAGTTCGGGCTACGAGCAGTACTTC. It yields the protein CASSPTGQSSGYEQYF. The rearrangement joins TRBV18 to TRBJ2-7; weak D call: TRBD1 (6 bases). The germline V gene has CDR1 KGHSH and CDR2 LQKENI. V shed 2 bases and J shed 3 bases, with 17 bases lying between them. The CDR3 is made up of 16 amino acids.

This chain connects TRBV3-1 (or the pseudogene TRBV3-2) to TRBJ1-1; 7 nucleotides align to TRBD1. This CDR3 has 13 amino acids. With V trimmed by 3 bases and J by 5 bases, 3 bases remained unmatched. Germline V CDR1 and CDR2: LGHDT, YNNKEL (reference sequence). CDR3 DNA sequence: TGTGCCAGCAGCCACTTACAGGGGACTGAAGCTTTCTTT. Its translation is CASSHLQGTEAFF.

V gene TRBV2 combines with J gene TRBJ2-2, with 11 positions matching TRBD1. The germline CDR1 and CDR2 sequences are SNHLY and FYNNEI. This CDR3 is built from 14 residues. J gave up 3 bases and V 7 bases, and 1 base lay outside the gene matches. In nucleotides, the CDR3 is TGTGCCAGCACGGGACAGGGGGACACCGGGGAGCTGTTTTTT. Translated, it gives CASTGQGDTGELFF.

In this sample, this clone turned up once. The chain is built from TRBV6-5 and TRBJ2-7, with 8 bases that match TRBD2. V lost 7 bases, J lost 4 bases, and 12 bases stayed unmatched. This CDR3 region has 15 residues. The V gene's germline CDR1 is MNHEY and CDR2 SVGAGI. As DNA, the CDR3 is TGTGCCAGCACCACCCCCCATGGCGGGAGGTACGAGCAGTACTTC. Its translation: CASTTPHGGRYEQYF.

J is TRBJ2-5 and V is TRBV5-1; 15 bases match TRBD2. Per germline, CDR1 SGHRS and CDR2 YFSETQ. The CDR3 contains 16 residues. Trimming at V came to 4 bases and at J to 5 bases, leaving 6 bases not matched to a gene. The CDR3: CASSAGTSGGRETQYF. The CDR3 region has the DNA TGCGCCAGCAGCGCCGGGACTAGCGGGGGGAGGGAGACCCAGTACTTC.

The chain has TRBV6-5 and TRBJ2-2; D is ambiguous. This CDR3 comprises 15 residues. The V end was cut by 5 bases, the J end by 3 bases, with 13 bases between. Germline CDR1 is MNHEY and CDR2 is SVGAGI. CDR3 sequence reads: CASSPGRSHTGELFF. CDR3 DNA sequence: TGTGCCAGCAGTCCTGGAAGGTCCCACACCGGGGAGCTGTTTTTT.

This chain uses TRBV28 with TRBJ2-5; 7 bases fit TRBD2. Unmatched junction bases numbered 14, after V lost 5 bases and J lost 2 bases. Germline V lookup: CDR1 MDHEN, CDR2 SYDVKM. The CDR3 covers 17 residues. The CDR3 DNA reads TGTGCCAGCAGTCGCAGCGGAATGGGGAGGGGACAAGAGACCCAGTACTTC. It is translated as CASSRSGMGRGQETQYF.